The present T cell receptor beta chain was sequenced within a study of blood T cell repertoires in COVID-19. Study as a whole: Sources were T cells, B-cell-depleted T cells, or PBMCs; the material itself was cDNA or gDNA.

Using immunoSEQ multiplex PCR, the repertoire was profiled, and TCRdb retains in-frame clones only, with some absent. The sample holds approximately 100,000 clones, more than 75% seen once. This clonotype was sampled from a human donor in a cohort sampled during active COVID-19. The sample consisted of peripheral blood.

In DNA, the CDR3 is TGTGCCAGCAGCTCCGGTAATGAGCAGTTCTTC. It encodes CASSSGNEQFF. The gene calls are TRBV7-3 and TRBJ2-1, with D unresolved. Germline assignment: CDR1 SGHTA and CDR2 FQGTGA. CDR3 length: 11 residues. V was pared by 4 bases and J by 7 bases, with 5 bases between.